These 31 T cell receptor beta chains came from one sample sequenced in a study of T cells in Graves' hyperthyroidism and ophthalmopathy. Amplification of TCR beta CDR3 regions was performed using RNA transcripts as template. In the first-round RT-PCR of the TCR CDR3, the HTBI primer set was used. TCRdb passed the multiplex PCR reads through MiXCR, listing each CDR3 protein once. Of around 600,000 distinct CDR3 sequences in the sample, roughly 46% are singletons; the top ten hold approximately 7.2%. Sequenced input: peripheral blood or thyroid tissue (not recorded which). These receptors originate from an adult man with Graves' disease, either hyperthyroidism or ophthalmopathy (not recorded which).

This clonotype occurred once. The rearrangement joins TRBV19 to TRBJ2-5; D is undetermined. Germline V gene data show CDR1 as LNHDA and CDR2 as SQIVND (reference sequence). This CDR3 comprises 14 residues. V was pared by 1 base and J by 2 bases, with 8 bases between. The CDR3 region has the DNA TGTGCCAGTAGTATAGCGGACCGTCAAGAGACCCAGTACTTC. This encodes CASSIADRQETQYF.

This clonotype was recorded at least ten times. V is TRBV15 and J is TRBJ2-7; D unresolved. CDR1 is LNHNV and CDR2 is YYDKDF in the germline V gene (reference sequence). V was shortened by 5 bases and J by 3 bases, with 11 bases between the two germline ends. The CDR3 totals 13 residues. The CDR3 is CATSYHGGYEQYF. In nucleotides, the CDR3 is TGTGCCACCAGCTACCATGGCGGCTACGAGCAGTACTTC.

This clonotype occurred a few times. The chain uses TRBV6-2 or TRBV6-3 and TRBJ1-2; 10 bases fit TRBD1. CDR1 and CDR2 from the germline V gene are MNHEY and SVGEGT. The V segment lost 7 bases and the J segment 4 bases; nucleotides outside the gene matches: 6. The CDR3 has 14 amino acids. The CDR3 here is CASKTGGESYGYTF. In DNA, the CDR3 is TGTGCCAGCAAGACAGGGGGCGAGAGCTATGGCTACACCTTC.

In this sample, this clonotype turned up many times. The J gene is TRBJ1-1, the V gene TRBV7-3; 7 nucleotides align to TRBD1. Germline trimming cut 4 bases from V and 0 bases from J; bases unmatched to any gene: 5. The CDR3 has 15 residues. Germline CDR1 is SGHTA and CDR2 is FQGTGA. CDR3 amino acids: CASSYATGLNTEAFF. In DNA form, the CDR3 reads TGTGCCAGCAGCTACGCGACAGGGTTGAACACTGAAGCTTTCTTT.

V usage is TRBV6-5 and J usage is TRBJ1-2, with 9 nucleotides matching TRBD1. V gave up 6 bases and J gave up 7 bases; unmatched junction bases: 12. The V gene's germline CDR1 is MNHEY and CDR2 SVGAGI. This CDR3 region has 15 residues. CDR3 bases: TGTGCCAGCAGGGATCCGGGACAGGGCCTTTTTGGCTACACCTTC. Amino acids: CASRDPGQGLFGYTF.

This rearrangement joins TRBV5-1 to TRBJ1-2; 12 nucleotides match TRBD1. In germline, CDR1 is SGHRS, CDR2 YFSETQ. The ends lost 2 bases at V and 10 bases at J; junction bases unmatched: 9. This CDR3 contains 15 residues. For the CDR3, the DNA is TGCGCCAGCAGCTTAGACCCGGGACAGGGGGCTGACTACACCTTC. This encodes CASSLDPGQGADYTF. The full variable domain, in which reference TRBV5-1 and TRBJ1-2 provide the parts outside the CDR3, is KAGVTQTPRYLIKTRGQQVTLSCSPISGHRSVSWYQQTPGQGLQFLFEYFSETQRNKGNFPGRFSGRQFSNSRSEMNVSTLELGDSALYLCASSLDPGQGADYTFGSGTRLTVV.

The V and J genes are TRBV7-2 and TRBJ1-5; the match to TRBD1 covers 7 bases. This CDR3 comprises 15 residues. Per germline, CDR1 SGHTA and CDR2 FQGNSA. J lost 4 bases, V lost 6 bases, and 9 bases had no gene match. The CDR3 sequence is CASSPVRTGNQPQHF. The CDR3 DNA reads TGTGCCAGCAGTCCAGTCCGGACAGGAAATCAGCCCCAGCATTTT.

This chain uses TRBV20-1 with TRBJ1-6; weak D call: TRBD1 (5 bases). The length of the CDR3 is 13 residues. Trimming pared 0 bases from V and 7 bases from J, leaving 7 bases between. The V gene's germline CDR1 is DFQATT and CDR2 SNEGSKA (reference sequence). DNA for the CDR3: TGCAGTGCTAGAGAGGGGGGGAATTCACCCCTCCACTTT. Translation: CSAREGGNSPLHF.

The chain combines TRBV20-1 with TRBJ2-7; D is perhaps TRBD1 (5 bases). CDR3 length: 15 amino acids. Deletions cut 0 bases from V and 6 bases from J, with 18 bases between. Germline CDR1 reads DFQATT; CDR2 reads SNEGSKA (reference sequence). This chain's CDR3 is CSAREGRLDRSEQYF. For the CDR3, the DNA is TGCAGTGCTAGAGAGGGTAGGCTCGACAGATCCGAGCAGTACTTC.

This clonotype was found a few times. This chain uses TRBV11-2 with TRBJ2-5; 10 positions match TRBD2. After removal of 2 bases from V and 4 bases from J, the junction contained 4 bases not matched to a gene. This CDR3 comprises 15 residues. Germline V gene lookup returns CDR1 SGHAT and CDR2 FQNNGV. The CDR3 DNA sequence: TGTGCCAGCAGCTTACCAGCGGGGGGGCCAGAGACCCAGTACTTC. The encoded protein is CASSLPAGGPETQYF.

The rearrangement uses TRBV9 and TRBJ2-7; D is unresolved. The CDR3 runs to 16 residues. Trimming took 4 bases from V and 2 from J, leaving 19 bases between them. In germline, CDR1 is SGDLS, CDR2 YYNGEE. CDR3 sequence reads: CASSQDSGFSPYEQYF. The DNA of the CDR3 is TGTGCCAGCAGCCAAGATTCGGGCTTTTCCCCCTACGAGCAGTACTTC. The full variable domain, rest sourced from reference TRBV9 and TRBJ2-7, is DSGVTQTPKHLITATGQRVTLRCSPRSGDLSVYWYQQSLDQGLQFLIQYYNGEERAKGNILERFSAQQFPDLHSELNLSSLELGDSALYFCASSQDSGFSPYEQYFGPGTRLTVT.

This clonotype was seen a few times. The CDR3 sequence: CASSVGDRGLDEKLFF. In DNA form, the CDR3 reads TGTGCCAGCAGCGTAGGGGACAGGGGCTTGGATGAAAAACTGTTTTTT. This rearrangement joins TRBV9 to TRBJ1-4; 10 bases map to TRBD1. CDR1 and CDR2 from the germline V gene are SGDLS and YYNGEE. The CDR3 length is 16 residues. With 0 bases clipped from V and 6 bases from J, the junction kept 5 bases outside the gene matches. Drawing the rest from reference TRBV9 and TRBJ1-4, the complete variable domain is DSGVTQTPKHLITATGQRVTLRCSPRSGDLSVYWYQQSLDQGLQFLIQYYNGEERAKGNILERFSAQQFPDLHSELNLSSLELGDSALYFCASSVGDRGLDEKLFFGSGTQLSVL.

The chain has TRBV9 and TRBJ1-1; tentative D call: TRBD1 (6 bases). Deletions cut 4 bases from V and 5 bases from J, with 15 bases between. The CDR3 totals 14 residues. Per germline, CDR1 SGDLS and CDR2 YYNGEE. CDR3 protein: CASSQQGGMTEAFF. In DNA form, the CDR3 reads TGTGCCAGCAGCCAACAGGGTGGGATGACTGAAGCTTTCTTT.

The chain combines TRBV12-3 or TRBV12-4 with TRBJ2-2; 9 nucleotides match TRBD1. The CDR3 runs 16 residues. The V gene end was trimmed by 5 bases and the J gene end by 7 bases; junction bases not matched to a gene: 11. CDR3 DNA: TGTGCCAGCAGTGGGCCCCGGACAGGGGTCATCGGGGAGCTGTTTTTT. This translates into CASSGPRTGVIGELFF.

The J gene is TRBJ1-3, the V gene TRBV2, with 9 bases identical to TRBD1. Germline V gene sequence: CDR1 SNHLY, CDR2 FYNNEI. V gave up 5 bases and J gave up 1 base; unmatched junction bases: 9. This CDR3 has 17 residues. The CDR3 region has the DNA TGTGCCAGCAGTTTTCTTGGGACAGGGATATCTGGAAACACCATATATTTT. The encoded protein is CASSFLGTGISGNTIYF.

The sample holds a few counts of this clonotype. The CDR3 loop reads CASSGGGYNQPQHF. In DNA form, the CDR3 reads TGTGCCAGCAGCGGGGGGGGGTACAATCAGCCCCAGCATTTT. The rearrangement uses TRBV2 and TRBJ1-5; possible D gene TRBD1, 5 bases. The CDR3 spans 14 residues. Per germline, CDR1 SNHLY and CDR2 FYNNEI. Trimming removed 6 bases from V and 3 bases from J, with 12 bases in between.

This clonotype was counted many times. This chain links TRBV7-8 with TRBJ2-5, with 15 nucleotides matching TRBD2. V gave up 1 base and J gave up 3 bases; unmatched junction bases: 3. Germline-derived CDR1 and CDR2 are SGHVS and FQNEAQ. The CDR3 has 17 residues. The CDR3 loop reads CASSLGTSGGAEETQYF. CDR3 coding DNA: TGTGCCAGCAGCTTAGGGACTAGCGGGGGGGCCGAAGAGACCCAGTACTTC.

The chain joins TRBV10-3 to TRBJ1-3, with 9 bases identical to TRBD1. Unmatched junction bases numbered 3, after V lost 6 bases and J lost 0 bases. The V gene's germline CDR1 is ENHRY and CDR2 SYGVKD. This CDR3 is 15 amino acids long. The CDR3 nucleotides read TGTGCCATCAGGGGACAGGGCCTCTCTGGAAACACCATATATTTT. Encoded protein: CAIRGQGLSGNTIYF.

In regard to this clonotype: A much larger clone lies one base from this, so it may be a read error. The chain carries TRBV7-9 and TRBJ1-1; no clear D gene. Germline CDR1 reads SEHNR; CDR2 reads FQNEAQ (reference sequence). The CDR3 is 13 residues long. CDR3 amino acids: CAGSLVYSTEAFF. In DNA, the CDR3 is TGTGCCGGCAGCTTAGTGTACAGCACTGAAGCTTTCTTT.

The rearrangement links TRBV2 to TRBJ1-5; 7 nucleotides agree with TRBD1. Germline loops: CDR1 SNHLY, CDR2 FYNNEI. CDR3 length: 15 residues. V gave up 5 bases and J gave up 3 bases; unmatched junction bases: 7. The DNA of the CDR3 is TGTGCCAGCAGTAACCCGGGACAGTACAATCAGCCCCAGCATTTT. Translation: CASSNPGQYNQPQHF. Combining the CDR3 with reference TRBV2 and TRBJ1-5 gives the whole variable domain EPEVTQTPSHQVTQMGQEVILRCVPISNHLYFYWYRQILGQKVEFLVSFYNNEISEKSEIFDDQFSVERPDGSNFTLKIRSTKLEDSAMYFCASSNPGQYNQPQHFGDGTRLSIL.

The genes are TRBV6-5 and TRBJ1-2, with a possible D match to TRBD1 (6 bases). Germline CDR1 reads MNHEY; CDR2 reads SVGAGI. The CDR3 contains 14 residues. Trimming took off 7 bases at V and 11 bases at J, with 23 bases between the two ends. CDR3 amino acids: CASNSGTSKERYTF. CDR3 nucleotide sequence: TGTGCCAGCAACTCCGGGACATCGAAAGAGCGATACACCTTC.

The chain employs TRBV2 and TRBJ1-5; TRBD1 aligns across 9 bases. The V and J ends lost 4 bases and 5 bases, in that order; junction bases with no gene match: 12. Per germline, CDR1 SNHLY and CDR2 FYNNEI. CDR3 size: 17 residues. CDR3 DNA sequence: TGTGCCAGCAGTGTCCCCCTCGTACAGGGGGCTGATCAGCCCCAGCATTTT. Its protein is CASSVPLVQGADQPQHF.

This clonotype was observed a handful of times. The rearrangement joins TRBV2 to TRBJ2-7; D possibly corresponds to TRBD2 (7 bases). Germline CDR1 is SNHLY and CDR2 is FYNNEI. The CDR3 covers 12 residues. Trimming cost V 5 bases and J 5 bases, with 10 bases left between them. CDR3 sequence reads: CASSYGGHEQYF. The CDR3 bases are TGTGCCAGCAGTTACGGGGGGCACGAGCAGTACTTC.

The gene calls are TRBV7-2 and TRBJ1-5; 8 positions agree with TRBD1. Losses at the gene ends were 8 bases for V and 3 bases for J; bases not matched to a gene: 3. Germline CDR1 SGHTA, CDR2 FQGNSA. CDR3 size: 13 residues. DNA of the CDR3: TGTGCCAGCGCCCAGGGGGCCAATCAGCCCCAGCATTTT. This encodes CASAQGANQPQHF. The entire variable domain, with the rest obtained from reference TRBV7-2 and TRBJ1-5, is as follows: GAGVSQSPSNKVTEKGKDVELRCDPISGHTALYWYRQSLGQGLEFLIYFQGNSAPDKSGLPSDRFSAERTGGSVSTLTIQRTQQEDSAVYLCASAQGANQPQHFGDGTRLSIL.

The chain has TRBV7-6 and TRBJ1-6; maybe TRBD1 (5 bases). CDR3 size: 14 residues. The germline V gene encodes CDR1 SGHVS and CDR2 FNYEAQ. V was trimmed by 3 bases and J by 8 bases, leaving 11 bases between them. CDR3 loop: CASSFGAHDSPLHF. The DNA of the CDR3 is TGTGCCAGCAGCTTCGGGGCGCATGATTCACCCCTCCACTTT.

The chain combines TRBV2 with TRBJ1-2; D call uncertain. This CDR3 contains 16 residues. Trimming cost V 5 bases and J 1 base, with 17 bases left between them. Germline CDR1 SNHLY, CDR2 FYNNEI. The CDR3 region has the DNA TGTGCCAGCAGTCATTTGGGTCGGGGTCATAACTATGGCTACACCTTC. Residues: CASSHLGRGHNYGYTF. Full variable domain (remainder filled in from reference TRBV2 and TRBJ1-2): EPEVTQTPSHQVTQMGQEVILRCVPISNHLYFYWYRQILGQKVEFLVSFYNNEISEKSEIFDDQFSVERPDGSNFTLKIRSTKLEDSAMYFCASSHLGRGHNYGYTFGSGTRLTVV.

The CDR3 is CASSEQGGGDGYTF. The CDR3, as DNA: TGTGCCAGCAGTGAACAGGGAGGAGGGGATGGCTACACCTTC. The chain links TRBV2 to TRBJ1-2, with D perhaps TRBD1 (5 bases). The CDR3 covers 14 residues. The V end was cut by 2 bases, the J end by 6 bases, with 13 bases between. The V gene's germline CDR1 is SNHLY and CDR2 FYNNEI.

The chain has TRBV6-5 and TRBJ1-2; 7 bases align to TRBD1. V dropped 11 bases and J dropped 0; count of bases not matched to a gene: 9. Per germline, CDR1 MNHEY and CDR2 SVGAGI. The CDR3 spans 14 residues. The DNA of the CDR3 is TGTGCCGCCAGAAGCGGGACAGCTAACTATGGCTACACCTTC. As protein: CAARSGTANYGYTF.

The chain couples TRBV12-3 or TRBV12-4 to TRBJ1-1; D possibly corresponds to TRBD1 (5 bases). The CDR3 is made up of 12 amino acids. V lost 8 bases, J lost 6 bases, and 13 bases lay in between. The CDR3: CASGLGEPEAFF. The CDR3 DNA reads as TGTGCCAGCGGCCTAGGGGAACCTGAAGCTTTCTTT.

This clonotype appeared a few times. CDR3 in amino acids: CSASGIGDINYEQYF. In DNA, the CDR3 is TGCAGTGCTAGCGGTATTGGGGACATAAACTACGAGCAGTACTTC. The chain carries TRBV20-1 and TRBJ2-7; TRBD1 might be the D (6 bases). Germline-derived CDR1 and CDR2 are DFQATT and SNEGSKA (reference sequence). This CDR3 has 15 residues. V lost 3 bases and J lost 3, with 18 bases in between.

This clonotype occurred a few times. The rearrangement uses TRBV19 and TRBJ2-7; D not resolved. Deletions cut 4 bases from V and 2 bases from J, with 12 bases between. The CDR3 extends over 14 amino acids. Germline assignment: CDR1 LNHDA and CDR2 SQIVND (reference sequence). The CDR3 sequence is CASSKFVFTYEQYF. Here the CDR3 DNA reads TGTGCCAGTAGTAAGTTTGTATTTACCTACGAGCAGTACTTC.